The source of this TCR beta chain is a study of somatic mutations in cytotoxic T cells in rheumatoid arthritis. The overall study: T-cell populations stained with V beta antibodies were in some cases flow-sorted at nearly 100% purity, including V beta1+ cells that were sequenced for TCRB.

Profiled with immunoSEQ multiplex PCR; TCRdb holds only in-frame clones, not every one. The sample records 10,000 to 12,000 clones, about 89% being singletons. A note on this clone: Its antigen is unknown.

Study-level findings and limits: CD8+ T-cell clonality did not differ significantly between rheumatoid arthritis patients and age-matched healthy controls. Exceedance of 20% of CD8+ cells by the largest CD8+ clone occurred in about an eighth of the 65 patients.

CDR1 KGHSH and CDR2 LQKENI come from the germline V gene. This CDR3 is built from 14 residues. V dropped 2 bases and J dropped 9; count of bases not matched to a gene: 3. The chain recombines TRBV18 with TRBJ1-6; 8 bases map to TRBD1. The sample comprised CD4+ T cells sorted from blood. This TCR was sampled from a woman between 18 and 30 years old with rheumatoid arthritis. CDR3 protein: CASSPDRGGSPLHF. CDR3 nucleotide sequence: TGTGCCAGCTCACCAGACAGGGGAGGTTCACCCCTCCACTTT.